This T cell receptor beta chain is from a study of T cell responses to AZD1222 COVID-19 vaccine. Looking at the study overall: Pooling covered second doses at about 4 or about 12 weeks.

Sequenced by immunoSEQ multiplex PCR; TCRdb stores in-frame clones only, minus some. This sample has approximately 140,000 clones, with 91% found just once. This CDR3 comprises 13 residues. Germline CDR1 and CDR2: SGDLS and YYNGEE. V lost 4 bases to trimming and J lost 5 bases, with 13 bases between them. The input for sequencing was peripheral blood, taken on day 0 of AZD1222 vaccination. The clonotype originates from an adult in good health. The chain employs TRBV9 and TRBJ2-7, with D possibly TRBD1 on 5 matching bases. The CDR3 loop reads CASSPLGANEQYF. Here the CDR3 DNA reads TGTGCCAGCAGCCCCCTAGGGGCTAACGAGCAGTACTTC.